This T cell receptor beta chain was observed in a study of a mutant IDH1 vaccine in newly diagnosed glioma. Study in general: Onset of vaccination occurred 4-6 weeks following radiotherapy alone, or with temozolomide cycles. Patients' prior therapy spanned radiotherapy, temozolomide, or both; most underwent both.

With respect to this clone: The antigen is unknown.

Assay used: immunoSEQ multiplex PCR; TCRdb lists only in-frame clones, some missing. The sample carries 23,000 or so clones, 60% to 80% recorded once. Time point in this sample: week 5, during vaccination. In the vaccine, a single dose held 300 ug of the mutant IDH1 20-mer peptide, along with topical imiquimod. Germline V lookup: CDR1 SEHNR, CDR2 FQNEAQ (reference sequence). The ends lost 11 bases at V and 2 bases at J; junction bases unmatched: 10. The CDR3 runs 14 residues. The chain employs TRBV7-9 and TRBJ2-3; 7 bases are a match to TRBD2. This sequence was found in a man in his forties with glioma. The source material was PBMCs, sampled from a glioma patient whose treatment included an IDH1 peptide vaccine. The CDR3 region is CAAQASGNTDTQYF. The CDR3, as DNA: TGTGCCGCGCAGGCTAGCGGAAACACAGATACGCAGTATTTT.